These 21 T cell receptor beta chains originate from one sample sequenced in a study of blood T cell repertoires in COVID-19. Some clones are missing from TCRdb's copy, which holds only in-frame ones; the method was immunoSEQ multiplex PCR. The sample lists around 200,000 clones; around three quarters were seen once. Sequencing input: peripheral blood. These receptors were obtained from a woman aged 65 to 85 with acute or convalescent COVID-19.

The chain carries TRBV30 and TRBJ2-2; 8 bases are a match to TRBD2. CDR1 is GTSNPN, CDR2 SVGIG, per germline (reference sequence). The J segment lost 6 bases and the V segment lost 3 bases, leaving 3 bases of the junction unmatched. The CDR3 is 13 amino acids. CDR3 sequence reads: CAWRTAGAGELFF. The CDR3 nucleotides read TGTGCCTGGAGAACAGCGGGAGCCGGGGAGCTGTTTTTT. Filled out from reference TRBV30 and TRBJ2-2, the complete variable domain reads SQTIHQWPATLVQPVGSPLSLECTVEGTSNPNLYWYRQAAGRGLQLLFYSVGIGQISSEVPQNLSASRPQDRQFILSSKKLLLSDSGFYLCAWRTAGAGELFFGEGSRLTVL.

The chain couples TRBV4-1 to TRBJ2-7; TRBD1 aligns across 7 bases. Germline CDR1 and CDR2: MGHRA and YSYEKL. The CDR3 contains 15 residues. J was trimmed by 0 bases and V by 0 bases; bases with no gene match: 2. CDR3 nucleotide sequence: TGCGCCAGCAGCCAAGACCCAGGGGGCTCCTACGAGCAGTACTTC. Translation: CASSQDPGGSYEQYF.

V usage is TRBV14 and J usage is TRBJ1-1; a possible D gene is TRBD1 (6 bases). There are 15 residues in the CDR3. The ends were cut back, 5 bases at V and 1 base at J, with 14 bases in the middle. Germline V gene sequence: CDR1 SGHDN, CDR2 FVKESK. DNA for the CDR3: TGTGCCAGCAGCAAGCCCGGGACATGGAACACTGAAGCTTTCTTT. Its protein is CASSKPGTWNTEAFF.

The genes are TRBV3-1 (or the pseudogene TRBV3-2) and TRBJ1-2; D perhaps matches TRBD1 (6 bases). There are 15 residues in the CDR3. The ends were cut back, 6 bases at V and 5 bases at J, with 19 bases in the middle. Germline CDR1 is LGHDT and CDR2 is YNNKEL (reference sequence). CDR3 residues: CASSVLGQSFYGYTF. CDR3 DNA sequence: TGTGCCAGCAGTGTTCTTGGACAGAGCTTTTATGGCTACACCTTC.

This chain uses TRBV19 with TRBJ2-7; 8 bases fit TRBD1. With 5 bases clipped from V and 2 bases from J, the junction kept 5 bases outside the gene matches. This CDR3 is 14 amino acids long. Germline V lookup: CDR1 LNHDA, CDR2 SQIVND (reference sequence). CDR3 loop: CASSPRTGTYEQYF. CDR3 nucleotides: TGTGCCAGTAGTCCCCGGACAGGGACCTACGAGCAGTACTTC.

Only a few counts were recorded for this clone. This rearrangement joins TRBV7-2 to TRBJ2-5; 10 bases fit TRBD1. J lost 2 bases, V lost 1 base, and 7 bases had no gene match. Germline loops: CDR1 SGHTA, CDR2 FQGNSA. This CDR3 spans 17 amino acids. The CDR3 DNA reads as TGTGCCAGCAGCTTAGGGACAGGGGGTGGGGTTCAAGAGACCCAGTACTTC. This codes for CASSLGTGGGVQETQYF.

This clone occurred a few times. V gene TRBV6-6 combines with J gene TRBJ1-4, with TRBD1 matching 8 bases. CDR1 MNHNY and CDR2 SVGAGI come from the germline V gene (reference sequence). The trim removed 6 bases at V and 4 bases at J, leaving 4 bases unmatched. This CDR3 region has 14 residues. The CDR3 nucleotides read TGTGCCAGCAGCCCAGGGGGCAATAATGAAAAACTGTTTTTT. Its translation is CASSPGGNNEKLFF.

The rearrangement joins TRBV15 to TRBJ2-5; 12 nucleotides line up with TRBD1. The trim removed 0 bases at V and 5 bases at J, leaving 7 bases unmatched. There are 17 residues in the CDR3. CDR1 is LNHNV and CDR2 is YYDKDF in the germline V gene (reference sequence). CDR3 region: CATSRDPGTGGFETQYF. The CDR3 DNA reads TGTGCCACCAGCAGAGACCCCGGGACAGGGGGCTTTGAGACCCAGTACTTC.

The chain links TRBV20-1 to TRBJ1-1; D might be TRBD1 (5 bases). This CDR3 has 11 amino acids. Germline-derived CDR1 and CDR2 are DFQATT and SNEGSKA (reference sequence). The ends were cut back, 3 bases at V and 8 bases at J, with 10 bases in the middle. The CDR3 region has the DNA TGCAGTGCTAGGCAACAGGTAGAAGCTTTCTTT. Translation gives CSARQQVEAFF.

The chain combines TRBV19 with TRBJ1-5; TRBD1 is a possible D gene (5 bases). Trimming shortened V by 5 bases and J by 2 bases, and 10 bases separated the two germline ends. Per germline, CDR1 LNHDA and CDR2 SQIVND (reference sequence). This CDR3 region has 14 residues. The CDR3 bases are TGTGCCAGTAGTTGGGGGGGTGGCAATCAGCCCCAGCATTTT. Protein product: CASSWGGGNQPQHF.

The chain joins TRBV19 to TRBJ2-2; no firm D call. CDR3 length: 14 residues. With 6 bases removed from V and 6 bases from J, the gap between germline ends came to 14 bases. The germline V gene has CDR1 LNHDA and CDR2 SQIVND (reference sequence). Here the CDR3 DNA reads TGTGCCAGTAGCCCGGGTCCCCAGTCCGGGGAGCTGTTTTTT. Translated, it gives CASSPGPQSGELFF. Variable domain in full (rest from reference TRBV19 and TRBJ2-2): DGGITQSPKYLFRKEGQNVTLSCEQNLNHDAMYWYRQDPGQGLRLIYYSQIVNDFQKGDIAEGYSVSREKKESFPLTVTSAQKNPTAFYLCASSPGPQSGELFFGEGSRLTVL.

J is TRBJ1-4 and V is TRBV28, with a possible D match to TRBD1 (6 bases). The CDR3 length is 14 residues. CDR1 and CDR2 (germline): MDHEN, SYDVKM. V lost 3 bases to trimming and J lost 7 bases, with 12 bases between them. CDR3 coding DNA: TGTGCCAGCAGTTTTGGGGGGGCAGGTGAAAAACTGTTTTTT. Protein sequence: CASSFGGAGEKLFF. Variable domain in full (rest from reference TRBV28 and TRBJ1-4): DVKVTQSSRYLVKRTGEKVFLECVQDMDHENMFWYRQDPGLGLRLIYFSYDVKMKEKGDIPEGYSVSREKKERFSLILESASTNQTSMYLCASSFGGAGEKLFFGSGTQLSVL.

This clone was detected only a few times. The genes are TRBV3-1 (or the pseudogene TRBV3-2) and TRBJ1-2; TRBD1 agrees at 8 bases. The CDR3 extends over 14 amino acids. Germline values: CDR1 LGHDT, CDR2 YNNKEL (reference sequence). J was trimmed by 8 bases and V by 1 base; bases with no gene match: 6. The CDR3 sequence: CASSQVGTGGGYTF. The CDR3 bases are TGTGCCAGCAGCCAAGTAGGGACAGGAGGGGGCTACACCTTC.

The chain has TRBV7-3 and TRBJ1-6; D may be TRBD1 (6 bases). The V end lost 1 base, the J end lost 10 bases, and 11 bases lay between the germline ends. Germline V gene data show CDR1 as SGHTA and CDR2 as FQGTGA. This CDR3 has 14 amino acids. CDR3 sequence (DNA): TGTGCCAGCAGCTTAATGCAGGGGAACTCACCCCTCCACTTT. Protein sequence: CASSLMQGNSPLHF.

The chain recombines TRBV29-1 with TRBJ2-7; D ambiguous. The V and J ends lost 4 bases and 9 bases respectively, with 16 bases between them. The CDR3 sequence is 12 residues long. Per the germline V gene, CDR1 is SQVTM and CDR2 is ANQGSEA. CDR3 in DNA: TGCAGCGTTGGGTCTGCCGGGTCAAGGCAGTACTTC. Its protein product is CSVGSAGSRQYF.

There are a few counts of this clone. This chain connects TRBV7-2 to TRBJ1-2; 8 positions agree with TRBD1. Germline V gene sequence: CDR1 SGHTA, CDR2 FQGNSA. The CDR3 sequence is 14 residues long. The trim removed 6 bases at V and 8 bases at J, leaving 11 bases unmatched. The CDR3: CASRPPRGPWGYTF. Here the CDR3 DNA reads TGTGCCAGCAGACCTCCCAGGGGGCCGTGGGGCTACACCTTC.

The chain is built from TRBV11-3 and TRBJ2-5, with D possibly being TRBD1 (6 bases). Deletions cut 0 bases from V and 1 base from J, with 6 bases between. Looked up from germline, CDR1 is SGHNT and CDR2 is YENEEA. The CDR3 loop spans 14 amino acids. CDR3 protein: CASSLEGGQETQYF. As DNA, the CDR3 is TGTGCCAGCAGCTTAGAAGGGGGCCAAGAGACCCAGTACTTC.

The chain is built from TRBV11-3 and TRBJ2-4, with 9 bases lining up with TRBD1. The CDR3 has 13 residues. J lost 13 bases, V lost 0 bases, and 4 bases had no gene match. Germline lookup yields CDR1 SGHNT and CDR2 YENEEA. The CDR3 loop is CASSLDRQGEQYF. The DNA of the CDR3 is TGTGCCAGCAGCTTAGACAGACAGGGGGAACAGTACTTC.

The V gene is TRBV5-1, the J gene TRBJ2-5, with 8 bases lining up with TRBD1. The trim removed 4 bases at V and 1 base at J, leaving 6 bases unmatched. This CDR3 is built from 15 residues. Germline CDR1 and CDR2: SGHRS and YFSETQ. DNA for the CDR3: TGCGCCAGCAGCCAGCAGGGACAGGCCCAAGAGACCCAGTACTTC. It yields the protein CASSQQGQAQETQYF.

The chain is built from TRBV7-2 and TRBJ1-5; D is ambiguous. Per germline, CDR1 SGHTA and CDR2 FQGNSA. The CDR3 consists of 16 residues. V was cut by 2 bases and J by 2 bases, with 13 bases left in between. The DNA of the CDR3 is TGTGCCAGCAGCTTATTCGGCAGCGGGGGCAATCAGCCCCAGCATTTT. Translating it yields CASSLFGSGGNQPQHF.

The chain has TRBV5-4 and TRBJ2-5; TRBD2 matches 8 bases. Germline values: CDR1 SGHNT, CDR2 YYREEE (reference sequence). With 2 bases clipped from V and 5 bases from J, the junction kept 5 bases outside the gene matches. The length of the CDR3 is 14 residues. CDR3 loop: CASSLSGSWETQYF. CDR3 coding DNA: TGTGCCAGCAGCTTAAGCGGGAGTTGGGAGACCCAGTACTTC.